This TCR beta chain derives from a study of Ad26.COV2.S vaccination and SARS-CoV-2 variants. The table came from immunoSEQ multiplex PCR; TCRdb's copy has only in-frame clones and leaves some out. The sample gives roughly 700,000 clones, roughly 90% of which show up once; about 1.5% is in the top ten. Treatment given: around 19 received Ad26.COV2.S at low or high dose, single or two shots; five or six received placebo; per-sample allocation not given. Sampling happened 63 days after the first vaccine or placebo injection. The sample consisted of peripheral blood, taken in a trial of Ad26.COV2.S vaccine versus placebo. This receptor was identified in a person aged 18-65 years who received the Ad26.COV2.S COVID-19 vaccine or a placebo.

This CDR3 is CASSLASGGPNYGYTF. CDR3 DNA: TGTGCCAGCAGCTTAGCTAGTGGGGGACCGAACTATGGCTACACCTTC. This chain connects TRBV11-2 to TRBJ1-2; possibly TRBD1 for D (5 bases). This CDR3 has 16 residues. Germline CDR1 is SGHAT and CDR2 is FQNNGV. V shed 1 base and J shed 2 bases, with 14 bases lying between them.